These 6 T cell receptor beta chains share one sample of origin, sequenced in a study of blood T cell repertoires in COVID-19. Method: immunoSEQ multiplex PCR; TCRdb's copy keeps in-frame clones and lacks some. The sample carries roughly 100,000 clones, approximately 89% recorded once. The sequenced material came from peripheral blood. Receptors originate from a woman of 80 years or more in a cohort sampled during active COVID-19.

V gene TRBV28 combines with J gene TRBJ2-7; possibly TRBD1 for D (5 bases). V lost 5 bases, J lost 0 bases, and 17 bases lay in between. The germline V gene has CDR1 MDHEN and CDR2 SYDVKM. The CDR3 runs 16 residues. CDR3 amino acids: CASSQTLQVSSYEQYF. Written as DNA, the CDR3 is TGTGCCAGCAGTCAAACATTACAGGTTTCCTCCTACGAGCAGTACTTC.

V usage is TRBV18 and J usage is TRBJ1-2; TRBD1 matches 7 bases. The germline CDR1 and CDR2 sequences are KGHSH and LQKENI. The CDR3 has 17 amino acids. The J segment lost 3 bases and the V segment lost 1 base, leaving 11 bases of the junction unmatched. DNA of the CDR3: TGTGCCAGCTCACCACGCCCAAGACAGGGAGAAGACTATGGCTACACCTTC. This sequence encodes CASSPRPRQGEDYGYTF.

The V and J genes are TRBV2 and TRBJ2-7, with TRBD1 matching over 9 bases. The CDR3 is made up of 14 amino acids. V was clipped by 7 bases and J by 4 bases; unmatched bases: 8. CDR1 is SNHLY, CDR2 FYNNEI, per germline. For the CDR3, the DNA is TGTGCCAGCAAGTCGGGACAGGGTGATTACGAGCAGTACTTC. It yields the protein CASKSGQGDYEQYF.

The CDR3 DNA is TGTGCCAGCTCAGGGGATCAGCCCCAGCATTTT. Translation gives CASSGDQPQHF. The chain is built from TRBV28 and TRBJ1-5; a weak D match, TRBD1 (6 bases). V lost 8 bases to trimming and J lost 5 bases, with 7 bases between them. This CDR3 region has 11 residues. Germline V gene lookup returns CDR1 MDHEN and CDR2 SYDVKM.

The chain uses TRBV10-3 and TRBJ1-5; possibly TRBD1 for D (6 bases). CDR3 length: 17 amino acids. Germline lookup yields CDR1 ENHRY and CDR2 SYGVKD. Trimming took off 2 bases at V and 5 bases at J, with 19 bases between the two ends. The CDR3 sequence: CAISETYQGFEDQPQHF. The CDR3 DNA reads as TGTGCCATCAGTGAGACCTATCAGGGGTTTGAGGATCAGCCCCAGCATTTT.

The J gene is TRBJ2-1, the V gene TRBV29-1, with a weak D call TRBD2 (6 bases). V was shortened by 8 bases and J by 2 bases, with 19 bases between the two germline ends. This CDR3 region has 15 residues. CDR1 and CDR2 from the germline V gene are SQVTM and ANQGSEA. CDR3 nucleotides: TGCAGCTTGGAGGGCGGTGGGCAGGCCTACAATGAGCAGTTCTTC. Its protein is CSLEGGGQAYNEQFF.